This TCR beta chain was identified in a study of CD8 T cells in Susac syndrome. From germline, CDR1 is MNHEY and CDR2 SVGAGI. The CDR3 consists of 13 residues. V was shortened by 2 bases and J by 2 bases, with 6 bases between the two germline ends. RNA amounts of roughly 0.5 to 1 ug underwent reverse transcription with random hexamers. One entry per CDR3 protein, called by TCRdb with MiXCR from the immunoSEQ multiplex PCR reads. This table has some 70,000 distinct CDR3 sequences, over 85% appearing once. This receptor was obtained from a human donor with multiple sclerosis. This chain uses TRBV6-5 with TRBJ2-5; D is undetermined. The material sequenced was CD8+ T cells from PBMCs. CDR3 amino acids: CASSYGGQETQYF. Written as DNA, the CDR3 is TGTGCCAGCAGTTACGGCGGACAAGAGACCCAGTACTTC.